These 13 T cell receptor beta chains were all obtained from the same sample, sequenced in a study of regulatory T cells in long-lasting Graves disease. Time point here: newly diagnosed GD, antithyroid drugs for less than 3 months. RNA isolated from PBMCs was used to make the TCR library. Combining iRepertoire HTBI primers with Arm-PCR of CDR3 regions, the authors built TCR beta libraries. TCRdb reanalysed the multiplex PCR reads using MiXCR and keeps one entry per CDR3 protein. This table holds about 430,000 distinct CDR3 sequences, approximately 16% found once. These data were also reused for a study on T cells in Graves' hyperthyroidism and ophthalmopathy.

This material consisted of peripheral blood mononuclear cells (PBMCs), taken at new diagnosis, from a patient treated with antithyroid drugs. Receptor source: a woman in her 40s with Graves disease.

The genes are TRBV4-1 and TRBJ2-7; possible D gene TRBD1, 8 bases. V dropped 3 bases and J dropped 0 bases, with 15 bases sitting between them. The length of the CDR3 is 16 residues. The V gene's germline CDR1 is MGHRA and CDR2 YSYEKL. In DNA, the CDR3 is TGCGCCAGCAGCCAGCAACAGGGGGACTACTCCTACGAGCAGTACTTC. Translated: CASSQQQGDYSYEQYF.

The gene calls are TRBV5-1 and TRBJ1-1, with 12 bases lining up with TRBD1. Germline CDR1 reads SGHRS; CDR2 reads YFSETQ. Losses at the gene ends were 4 bases for V and 4 bases for J; bases not matched to a gene: 5. This CDR3 is 15 amino acids long. The CDR3, as DNA: TGCGCCAGCAGCCTGGGGACAGGGGGCTTCACTGAAGCTTTCTTT. Translating gives CASSLGTGGFTEAFF.

The table lists this clonotype with many counts. J is TRBJ2-7 and V is TRBV28; TRBD1 matches 9 bases. V dropped 4 bases and J dropped 2; count of bases not matched to a gene: 6. The CDR3 has 15 amino acids. Per germline, CDR1 MDHEN and CDR2 SYDVKM. As DNA, the CDR3 is TGTGCCAGCAGTTCCCCCCGGGACAGGGCCTACGAGCAGTACTTC. Protein sequence: CASSSPRDRAYEQYF.

This clonotype came up many times. This chain uses TRBV13 with TRBJ2-1; D may correspond to TRBD1 or TRBD2 (5 bases each). Trimming cost V 5 bases and J 5 bases, with 19 bases left between them. This CDR3 region has 16 residues. Germline V gene sequence: CDR1 PRHDT, CDR2 FYEKMQ (reference sequence). CDR3 sequence: CASSTHVGDLDNEQFF. The CDR3 DNA reads TGTGCCAGCAGCACGCACGTGGGGGATTTAGACAATGAGCAGTTCTTC.

Concerning this clonotype: The CDR3 does not close with the conserved phenylalanine or tryptophan, likely indicating a read error. This chain connects TRBV5-1 to TRBJ1-1; no reliable D call. The CDR3 covers 13 residues. CDR1 is SGHRS, CDR2 YFSETQ, per germline. V was shortened by 3 bases and J by 6 bases, with 12 bases between the two germline ends. The CDR3 coding sequence is TGCGCCAGCAGCTCTCGACAAGCATCTGAAGCTTTCTCT. Amino acids: CASSSRQASEAFS.

The table lists this clonotype with a few counts. A much larger clone differs from this one at a single base, so this may be a read error. This chain connects TRBV28 to TRBJ1-4, with D tentatively TRBD1 (5 bases). The CDR3 runs 15 residues. CDR1 MDHEN and CDR2 SYDVKM come from the germline V gene. The CDR3 region is CASRTRDATNERLFF. In nucleotides, the CDR3 is TGTGCCAGCAGAACTAGGGACGCAACTAATGAAAGACTGTTTTTT.

This clonotype has a count of ten or more. V gene TRBV28 combines with J gene TRBJ2-6; possibly TRBD1 for D (7 bases). CDR1 is MDHEN, CDR2 SYDVKM, per germline. The CDR3 is 19 amino acids. The ends were cut back, 7 bases at V and 0 bases at J, with 22 bases in the middle. The CDR3 loop is CASKGPQGGKNSGANVLTF. CDR3 coding DNA: TGTGCCAGCAAGGGTCCCCAGGGGGGTAAGAACTCTGGGGCCAACGTCCTGACTTTC.

Remarks on this clonotype: This may stem from a read error, because a much larger clone lies one nucleotide away. CDR3 region: CASSRNGRTTSYEQYF. Written as DNA, the CDR3 is TGTGCCAGCAGTCGGAACGGACGGACAACCTCCTACGAGCAGTACTTC. The gene calls are TRBV6-1 and TRBJ2-7; tentatively, D is TRBD1 (5 bases). The V and J ends lost 5 bases and 0 bases respectively, with 17 bases between them. Germline V gene data show CDR1 as MNHNS and CDR2 as SASEGT. The CDR3 consists of 16 residues.

In this sample, this clonotype turned up a few times. The rearrangement links TRBV14 to TRBJ1-4; 7 positions agree with TRBD1. Unmatched junction bases numbered 6, after V lost 4 bases and J lost 7 bases. Germline CDR1 reads SGHDN; CDR2 reads FVKESK. CDR3 size: 14 residues. CDR3 nucleotides: TGTGCCAGCAGCCCCCAGGGGGGCTTTGAAAAACTGTTTTTT. Translation: CASSPQGGFEKLFF.

This clonotype was seen ten or more times. The chain links TRBV2 to TRBJ2-7, with 9 positions matching TRBD1. Germline V lookup: CDR1 SNHLY, CDR2 FYNNEI. Trimming removed 5 bases from V and 2 bases from J; junction bases left unmatched: 13. The CDR3 length is 17 residues. The CDR3, as DNA: TGTGCCAGCAGTCCTGGACAGGGGAGAAGCAAAACCTACGAGCAGTACTTC. Protein product: CASSPGQGRSKTYEQYF.

Notes on this clonotype: A much more abundant neighbour one base away suggests this may be a read error. The gene calls are TRBV6-1 and TRBJ1-1; 14 bases align to TRBD2. The J call may be in error: the DNA end matches TRBJ2-1 better. Germline CDR1 reads MNHNS; CDR2 reads SASEGT. The CDR3 sequence is 16 residues long. The CDR3 coding sequence is TGTGCCAGCAGTGACCAACCGGGACTAGCGGGAGAGGAGCAGTTCTTC. Encoded protein: CASSDQPGLAGEEQFF.

This clonotype was found a few times. The V call is TRBV20-1, the J call TRBJ2-1; TRBD2 matches 7 bases. The length of the CDR3 is 13 residues. The trim removed 6 bases at V and 3 bases at J, leaving 5 bases unmatched. Germline V CDR1 and CDR2: DFQATT, SNEGSKA (reference sequence). The CDR3 sequence: CSAKLANYNEQFF. CDR3 bases: TGCAGTGCAAAACTAGCGAACTACAATGAGCAGTTCTTC.

This clonotype was seen repeatedly, ten times or more. Written as DNA, the CDR3 is TGTGCCAGCAGTTCCACAGGGAGCCCTTATGGCTACACCTTC. This codes for CASSSTGSPYGYTF. J is TRBJ1-2 and V is TRBV12-3 or TRBV12-4; tentatively, D is TRBD1 (6 bases). Trimming cost V 4 bases and J 5 bases, with 14 bases left between them. The CDR3 has 14 amino acids.